Listed below are T cell receptor beta chains from one sample, sequenced in a study of T-cell memory formation after mild COVID-19. TCRdb independently ran MiXCR on the 5' RACE reads; one entry per CDR3 protein. Of 540,000 or so distinct CDR3 sequences listed, roughly 22% are singletons. Sequenced: PBMCs or a T cell subset sorted from them (not recorded which). Receptors originate from an adult woman who had mild COVID-19 (a few samples of this study predate the infection). Cell type and time point are not known. Both conserved end residues are part of each CDR3. The D gene is left open where the match is weak. Rows give clone size only sometimes, using once, few, many, or a class for an expanded clone.

j_gene,d_gene,abundance,v_gene,len,CDR3aa,CDR3nt
TRBJ2-7,-,few,TRBV4-3,16,CASSQDLGGLRYEQYF,TGCGCCAGCAGCCAAGATCTCGGGGGGCTTAGGTACGAGCAGTACTTC
TRBJ1-3,-,few,TRBV7-2,13,CASSSATGNTIYF,TGTGCCAGCAGCTCGGCCACTGGAAACACCATATATTTT
TRBJ2-2,-,few,TRBV11-1,16,CASSLARGRGAGELFF,TGTGCCAGCAGCTTAGCCCGGGGCCGAGGGGCCGGGGAGCTGTTTTTT
TRBJ1-5,-,few,TRBV5-1,14,CASSPGQTDQPQHF,TGCGCCAGCAGCCCCGGACAGACTGATCAGCCCCAGCATTTT
TRBJ2-5,TRBD1,-,TRBV6-1,15,CASSTQGARGETQYF,TGTGCCAGCAGCACACAGGGGGCAAGAGGAGAGACCCAGTACTTC
TRBJ2-1,-,few,TRBV7-9,11,CASSFGYEQFF,TGTGCCAGCAGCTTTGGCTATGAGCAGTTCTTC
TRBJ2-5,-,-,TRBV5-1,16,CASSLTTGVYQETQYF,TGCGCCAGCAGCCTAACGACAGGAGTCTACCAAGAGACCCAGTACTTC
TRBJ1-2,-,few,TRBV12-3/TRBV12-4,15,CASSLAGWRGYGYTF,TGTGCCAGCAGTTTAGCCGGTTGGAGGGGCTATGGCTACACCTTC
TRBJ1-1,-,-,TRBV7-9,12,CASRSGSPEAFF,TGTGCCAGCAGAAGTGGGAGCCCTGAAGCTTTCTTT
TRBJ2-1,-,many,TRBV5-5,14,CASTLERWGGEQFF,TGTGCCAGCACCCTCGAACGCTGGGGCGGGGAGCAGTTCTTC
TRBJ1-1,-,-,TRBV24-1,19,CATSDEVGSSGSLNTEAFF,TGTGCCACCAGTGACGAGGTTGGCTCTTCAGGCAGCTTGAACACTGAAGCTTTCTTT
TRBJ2-1,-,-,TRBV6-6,13,CASRTGLYNEQFF,TGTGCCAGCAGGACGGGACTGTACAATGAGCAGTTCTTC
TRBJ2-1,TRBD2,-,TRBV11-2,20,CASSRAAGLAGASSYNEQFF,TGTGCCAGCAGCCGCGCGGCAGGACTAGCGGGGGCTAGCTCCTACAATGAGCAGTTCTTC
TRBJ2-5,-,few,TRBV24-1,13,CATRGRFQETQYF,TGTGCCACCCGGGGCCGGTTTCAAGAGACCCAGTACTTC
TRBJ2-3,TRBD2,-,TRBV7-6,16,CASRELAGAGIDTQYF,TGTGCCAGCAGGGAACTAGCGGGGGCCGGGATAGATACGCAGTATTTT
TRBJ2-1,TRBD1,-,TRBV7-9,17,CASSPGTGTELVNEQFF,TGTGCCAGCAGCCCAGGGACAGGGACGGAACTAGTGAATGAGCAGTTCTTC
TRBJ2-7,-,-,TRBV20-1,12,CSACPPGDEQYF,TGCAGTGCTTGCCCCCCAGGGGACGAGCAGTACTTC
TRBJ2-7,-,few,TRBV7-2,14,CASLPRPSSYEQYF,TGTGCCAGCCTCCCGCGGCCTTCTAGTTACGAGCAGTACTTC
TRBJ2-2,-,few,TRBV11-3,17,CASSSGSGSSNTGELFF,TGTGCCAGCAGCTCCGGTTCAGGGAGCTCTAACACCGGGGAGCTGTTTTTT
TRBJ2-1,TRBD2,-,TRBV9,15,CASGLGLAGGPEQFF,TGTGCCAGCGGTCTGGGACTAGCGGGGGGGCCGGAGCAGTTCTTC
TRBJ2-7,-,-,TRBV29-1,13,CSVERAGRYEQYF,TGCAGCGTTGAAAGGGCAGGAAGATACGAGCAGTACTTC
TRBJ1-5,-,few,TRBV7-8,14,CASSPTDTNQPQHF,TGTGCCAGCAGCCCGACAGACACCAATCAGCCCCAGCATTTT
TRBJ2-7,-,-,TRBV5-1,14,CASSPGWSSYEQYF,TGCGCCAGCAGCCCGGGGTGGAGCTCCTACGAGCAGTACTTC
TRBJ1-2,TRBD1,few,TRBV15,14,CATSRKDRSYGYTF,TGTGCCACCAGCAGAAAGGACAGGAGCTATGGCTACACCTTC
TRBJ2-3,TRBD2,-,TRBV5-4,16,CASSFRLAGSTDTQYF,TGTGCCAGCAGCTTCCGACTAGCGGGGAGCACAGATACGCAGTATTTT
TRBJ2-7,-,many,TRBV7-9,12,CASSYVHYEQYF,TGTGCCAGCAGCTATGTTCACTACGAGCAGTACTTC
TRBJ2-2,-,few,TRBV7-9,16,CASSSNRATNTGELFF,TGTGCCAGCAGCTCTAACAGGGCTACGAACACCGGGGAGCTGTTTTTT
TRBJ1-6,-,-,TRBV7-9,16,CASSSMGGRYNSPLHF,TGTGCCAGCAGCTCCATGGGTGGCAGATATAATTCACCCCTCCACTTT
TRBJ2-7,TRBD1,few,TRBV29-1,12,CSARTGGGEQYF,TGCAGCGCTCGGACAGGGGGCGGCGAGCAGTACTTC
TRBJ2-7,TRBD2,-,TRBV15,17,CATSEDYRTSGIYEQYF,TGTGCCACCAGCGAAGACTACCGGACTAGCGGAATCTACGAGCAGTACTTC
TRBJ2-2,TRBD1,-,TRBV20-1,13,CSVPGQKAGELFF,TGCAGTGTCCCGGGACAGAAGGCCGGGGAGCTGTTTTTT
TRBJ2-1,-,many,TRBV7-2,15,CASSLTGSAYNEQFF,TGTGCCAGCAGCTTAACCGGGAGTGCCTACAATGAGCAGTTCTTC
TRBJ1-5,TRBD1,few,TRBV10-3,14,CAIAPGQGNQPQHF,TGTGCCATCGCGCCGGGACAGGGCAATCAGCCCCAGCATTTT
TRBJ1-1,-,few,TRBV7-8,14,CASSSTGGWTEAFF,TGTGCCAGCAGTTCCACGGGGGGCTGGACTGAAGCTTTCTTT
TRBJ2-7,-,few,TRBV5-1,14,CASSPRQQGLKQYF,TGCGCCAGCAGCCCCCGGCAGCAGGGTCTTAAGCAGTACTTC
TRBJ1-1,-,few,TRBV5-4,14,CASSSTLWNTEAFF,TGTGCCAGCAGCTCGACACTCTGGAACACTGAAGCTTTCTTT
TRBJ2-1,TRBD2,-,TRBV12-3/TRBV12-4,15,CASTLAGGTHNEQFF,TGTGCCAGCACTCTAGCGGGGGGGACCCACAATGAGCAGTTCTTC
TRBJ2-3,TRBD2,-,TRBV7-6,16,CASSLLRLARSDTQYF,TGTGCCAGCAGCTTACTCAGACTAGCGAGGTCAGATACGCAGTATTTT
TRBJ1-1,-,few,TRBV5-1,15,CASSGDRSMNTEAFF,TGCGCCAGCAGCGGAGACAGGTCCATGAACACTGAAGCTTTCTTT
TRBJ2-1,-,-,TRBV30,14,CAWSRGSSYNEQFF,TGTGCCTGGAGCAGGGGTTCTTCCTACAATGAGCAGTTCTTC
TRBJ1-5,TRBD1,-,TRBV4-1,15,CASSPDRGRGQPQHF,TGCGCCAGCAGCCCAGACAGGGGGAGAGGTCAGCCCCAGCATTTT
TRBJ2-1,-,-,TRBV7-9,11,CASNNYNEQFF,TGTGCCAGCAACAATTACAATGAGCAGTTCTTC
TRBJ2-1,TRBD2,-,TRBV7-8,16,CASSFIPSGRYNEQFF,TGTGCCAGCAGCTTTATCCCTAGCGGGCGTTACAATGAGCAGTTCTTC
TRBJ2-7,TRBD1,many,TRBV7-8,15,CASSLERTGGYEQYF,TGTGCCAGCAGCTTAGAACGGACAGGGGGTTACGAGCAGTACTTC
TRBJ2-3,-,few,TRBV15,16,CATSRDRSSGWGSQYF,TGTGCCACCAGCAGAGATAGAAGTTCCGGGTGGGGGTCGCAGTATTTT
TRBJ2-1,-,-,TRBV7-9,13,CASRQVGNNEQFF,TGTGCCAGCAGGCAGGTCGGGAATAATGAGCAGTTCTTC
TRBJ1-2,-,-,TRBV6-6,14,CASSSQRGNYGYTF,TGTGCCAGCAGCTCACAAAGAGGGAACTATGGCTACACCTTC
TRBJ2-5,-,-,TRBV7-9,13,CASSSRSEETQYF,TGTGCCAGCAGCTCCAGGAGCGAAGAGACCCAGTACTTC
TRBJ1-2,-,-,TRBV7-6,14,CASSPIDGTYGYTF,TGTGCCAGCAGCCCTATTGACGGGACCTATGGCTACACCTTC
TRBJ1-5,TRBD1,-,TRBV4-1,18,CASSQEGDRVLNSQPQHF,TGCGCCAGCAGCCAAGAGGGGGACAGGGTACTCAACAGTCAGCCCCAGCATTTT
TRBJ1-6,TRBD1,few,TRBV5-6,14,CASSSLQGSSPLHF,TGTGCCAGCAGCTCACTACAGGGGAGTTCACCCCTCCACTTT
TRBJ2-7,TRBD2,-,TRBV4-3,17,CASSQGLARQGSYEQYF,TGCGCCAGCAGCCAGGGACTAGCCAGACAGGGCTCCTACGAGCAGTACTTC
TRBJ2-1,-,-,TRBV5-5,15,CASNKGRQVLDEQFF,TGTGCCAGCAACAAAGGTCGGCAGGTTCTGGATGAGCAGTTCTTC
TRBJ1-5,-,-,TRBV5-1,14,CASSLVPDDQPQHF,TGCGCCAGCAGCTTGGTTCCTGACGATCAGCCCCAGCATTTT
TRBJ1-5,TRBD1,-,TRBV6-5,17,CASSRGQGLYSNQPQHF,TGTGCCAGCAGTCGGGGACAGGGACTATATAGCAATCAGCCCCAGCATTTT